This TCR beta chain was obtained from a study of blood T cells in healthy people across ages. As regards this clonotype: No antigen is known for it.

Germline V CDR1 and CDR2: DFQATT, SNEGSKA (reference sequence). The CDR3 loop spans 15 amino acids. Trimming shortened V by 3 bases and J by 0 bases, and 12 bases separated the two germline ends. It was with a sample-barcoded 5' primer and a J-beta primer mix that a second PCR of about 6 to 11 cycles was run. A 12-random-nucleotide template-switch adaptor tagged each cDNA molecule. All samples gave at least 2.5 million CDR3-containing paired-end reads. TCRdb re-called the 5' RACE reads through MiXCR, storing one row per CDR3 protein. The sample includes 800,000 or so distinct CDR3 sequences, 62% of them seen just once. General study results and limits: Without sorted subsets, naive and antigen-experienced compartments could not be conclusively compared. Per million T cells, TCR beta diversity dropped roughly linearly as age increased.

The sequenced sample consisted of blood. The sequence was collected from a man aged 30-40 years in good health. The J gene is TRBJ1-5, the V gene TRBV20-1; no definite D call. Written as DNA, the CDR3 is TGCAGTGCTAGTTACGGCCCGGGTAGCAATCAGCCCCAGCATTTT. Translation gives CSASYGPGSNQPQHF.